The sequence of this TCR beta chain was determined in a study of blood T cell repertoires in COVID-19. Study-level information: Sites in the United States, Italy and Spain provided acute and convalescent COVID-19 samples.

Sequenced by immunoSEQ multiplex PCR; TCRdb stores in-frame clones only, minus some. The sample includes 650,000 to 800,000 clones, just under 90% of them seen just once. Trimming removed 4 bases from V and 7 bases from J; junction bases left unmatched: 6. The CDR3 has 15 residues. Germline V CDR1 and CDR2: SGHRS, YFSETQ. The receptor was derived from a woman aged 18-29 years with acute or convalescent COVID-19. The chain links TRBV5-1 to TRBJ1-6; 9 bases agree with TRBD1. The sequencing input was peripheral blood. The CDR3 nucleotides read TGCGCCAGCAGCCCAGGGACAGGGAGGAATTCACCCCTCCACTTT. Its protein product is CASSPGTGRNSPLHF. The full variable domain, rest sourced from reference TRBV5-1 and TRBJ1-6, is KAGVTQTPRYLIKTRGQQVTLSCSPISGHRSVSWYQQTPGQGLQFLFEYFSETQRNKGNFPGRFSGRQFSNSRSEMNVSTLELGDSALYLCASSPGTGRNSPLHFGNGTRLTVT.